A selection of T cell receptor beta chains follows, all from one sample in a study of metastatic and nonmetastatic thyroid tumors. TCRdb reassembled clones from the PCR reads with MiXCR. The profile shows about 25,000 clones, roughly 22% of them singletons. Material for sequencing was adjacent normal tissue. These receptors originate from a female donor with papillary thyroid cancer or a benign thyroid nodule (not recorded which). Some clones in this sample may be carry-over from other donors' samples. Each CDR3 is given with its conserved first and last residue. Some rows have no size entry. The others give once, few or many, or a class for an expanded clone.

>many|15|TRBV20-1
CSAIPGQGAGYGYTF
>many|14|TRBV14
CASSQVSKHYEQYF
>many|14|TRBV7-9
CASSSRQVGYEQYF
>many|15|TRBV11-2
CASSPGQGRQETQYF
>medium-sized|13|TRBV27
CASSLYRSTEAFF
>.|18|TRBV6-2/TRBV6-3
CASSGPLCWTGYYYEQYF
>few|16|TRBV27
CASRALTGSGANVLTF
>many|14|TRBV30
CAWSVGDSNYGYTF
>many|14|TRBV5-1
CASSRWTANTEAFF
>.|18|TRBV4-1
CASSQEPKRGTSGNTIYF
>many|18|TRBV30
CAWSKMGLAGVLPDTQYF
>medium-sized|14|TRBV7-2
CASSFGVVAYEQYF
>few|14|TRBV6-2/TRBV6-3
CASSQGQTSYGYTF
>.|11|TRBV7-9
CASSSSTEAFF
>few|13|TRBV27
CASSFSRDPPLHF
>.|12|TRBV20-1
CSARDWDSPIQF
>many|16|TRBV11-3
CASSLNLAGGTDTQYF